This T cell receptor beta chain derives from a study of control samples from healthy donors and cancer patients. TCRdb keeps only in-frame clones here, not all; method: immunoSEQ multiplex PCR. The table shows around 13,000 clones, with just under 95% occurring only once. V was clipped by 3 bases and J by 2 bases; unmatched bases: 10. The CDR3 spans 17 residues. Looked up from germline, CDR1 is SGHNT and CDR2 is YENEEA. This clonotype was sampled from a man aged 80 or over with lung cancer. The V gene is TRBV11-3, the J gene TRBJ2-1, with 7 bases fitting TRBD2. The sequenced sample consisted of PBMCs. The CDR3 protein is CASSLGGSLGAYNEQFF. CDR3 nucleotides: TGTGCCAGCAGCTTGGGGGGGTCTTTAGGAGCCTACAATGAGCAGTTCTTC.